These 6 T cell receptor beta chains were all obtained from the same sample, sequenced in a study of regulatory T cells in long-lasting Graves disease. Time point reported: newly diagnosed GD, antithyroid drugs for less than 3 months. Generation of the TCR library employed RNA extracted from PBMCs. With iRepertoire HTBI primers and Arm-PCR of CDR3 regions, TCR beta libraries were built. TCRdb processed the multiplex PCR reads anew with MiXCR; each CDR3 protein has one entry. This sample has about 430,000 distinct CDR3 sequences, with 15% found just once. The data were also submitted as part of a second study, on T cells in Graves' hyperthyroidism and ophthalmopathy.

Sequencing used peripheral blood mononuclear cells (PBMCs), obtained at new diagnosis, from a patient treated with antithyroid drugs. The receptors originated from a woman aged 40 to 50 with Graves disease.

This clonotype was seen ten or more times. V is TRBV12-3 or TRBV12-4 and J is TRBJ2-5; TRBD2 matches 12 bases. CDR3 length equals 15 residues. The V gene end was trimmed by 6 bases and the J gene end by 5 bases; junction bases not matched to a gene: 7. As DNA, the CDR3 is TGTGCCAGCAGCACGAGACTAGCGGGAGTGGAGACCCAGTACTTC. As protein: CASSTRLAGVETQYF.

The chain has TRBV19 and TRBJ1-2; the D is unclear. Germline V lookup: CDR1 LNHDA, CDR2 SQIVND (reference sequence). CDR3 size: 14 residues. V was trimmed by 2 bases and J by 8 bases, leaving 15 bases between them. The CDR3 DNA reads TGTGCCAGTAGTATAACATCCCCCGGTCGGGGCTACACCTTC. It translates to CASSITSPGRGYTF.

V and J are TRBV7-2 and TRBJ2-7; 8 bases are a match to TRBD2. The V and J ends lost 4 bases and 2 bases, in that order; junction bases with no gene match: 7. Germline V gene sequence: CDR1 SGHTA, CDR2 FQGNSA. The CDR3 is 15 residues long. CDR3 sequence reads: CASSSGTRATYEQYF. The CDR3 coding sequence is TGTGCCAGCAGCTCCGGGACTAGAGCGACCTACGAGCAGTACTTC. The variable domain in full, with the rest retrieved from reference TRBV7-2 and TRBJ2-7, is GAGVSQSPSNKVTEKGKDVELRCDPISGHTALYWYRQSLGQGLEFLIYFQGNSAPDKSGLPSDRFSAERTGGSVSTLTIQRTQQEDSAVYLCASSSGTRATYEQYFGPGTRLTVT.

This clonotype has a count of ten or more. The chain employs TRBV28 and TRBJ1-1; 7 nucleotides match TRBD1. Germline V gene sequence: CDR1 MDHEN, CDR2 SYDVKM. Trimming removed 5 bases from V and 1 base from J; junction bases left unmatched: 7. The CDR3 loop spans 15 amino acids. The CDR3 region is CASSTTDRQNTEAFF. For the CDR3, the DNA is TGTGCCAGCAGTACCACGGACAGGCAGAACACTGAAGCTTTCTTT.

This chain links TRBV7-9 with TRBJ2-7; D call uncertain. The germline CDR1 and CDR2 sequences are SEHNR and FQNEAQ (reference sequence). CDR3 length: 17 residues. V lost 0 bases to trimming and J lost 0 bases, with 15 bases between them. This CDR3 is CASSLAGYTPSSYEQYF. CDR3 sequence (DNA): TGTGCCAGCAGCTTAGCGGGGTATACCCCCAGCTCCTACGAGCAGTACTTC.

Only a few counts were recorded for this clonotype. The chain combines TRBV3-1 with TRBJ2-7, with D uncertain. The CDR3 totals 13 residues. Looked up from germline, CDR1 is LGHDT and CDR2 is YNNKEL (reference sequence). V lost 1 base to trimming and J lost 5 bases, with 9 bases between them. This CDR3 reads CASSQGSSNEQYF. The CDR3 DNA follows: TGTGCCAGCAGCCAAGGAAGTAGTAACGAGCAGTACTTC.